These 2 T cell receptor beta chains were all obtained from the same sample, sequenced in a study of T cell changes during pregnancy in multiple sclerosis (dated by TCRdb to the late 2010s). The library came from the immunoSEQ multiplex PCR assay. TCRdb carries this immuneACCESS record with in-frame sequences only. Its versions omit some clonotypes, under half of them owing to an unresolved V gene in the studies checked, with the rest unexplained. Here the sample has 35,000 to 45,000 clones; about 90% occur a single time. The ten largest make up about 0.5% of the sample. Sequencing used CD4+ T cells from peripheral blood mononuclear cells, obtained in the second trimester of pregnancy. These receptors came from a female donor in good health, enrolled as a control in a pregnancy study.

The chain links TRBV7-6 to TRBJ2-1; D gene unclear. V lost 4 bases to trimming and J lost 5 bases, with 3 bases between them. Germline lookup yields CDR1 SGHVS and CDR2 FNYEAQ. The CDR3 totals 11 residues. CDR3 nucleotides: TGTGCCAGCAGCTCAAACAATGAGCAGTTCTTC. Translation gives CASSSNNEQFF. The entire variable domain, with the rest obtained from reference TRBV7-6 and TRBJ2-1, is as follows: GAGVSQSPRYKVTKRGQDVALRCDPISGHVSLYWYRQALGQGPEFLTYFNYEAQQDKSGLPNDRFSAERPEGSISTLTIQRTEQRDSAMYRCASSSNNEQFFGPGTRLTVL.

The chain recombines TRBV6-5 with TRBJ2-5, with D maybe TRBD2 (5 bases). Gene TRBJ2-7 matches the end of the DNA better, so the J call may be wrong. The CDR3 has 13 amino acids. CDR1 and CDR2 (germline): MNHEY, SVGAGI. In nucleotides, the CDR3 is TGTGCCAGCACCCCCCCGGGGTCCTACGAGCAGTACTTC. Translation: CASTPPGSYEQYF.